This TCR beta chain was identified during a study of blood T cell repertoires in COVID-19. Study details: Acute-phase and convalescent COVID-19 samples originated in the United States, Italy and Spain.

This CDR3 spans 15 amino acids. Germline V gene lookup returns CDR1 SGHDN and CDR2 FVKESK. V lost 1 base and J lost 4; bases outside the gene matches: 7. Measured with immunoSEQ multiplex PCR; TCRdb has only the in-frame clones, and not every one. The repertoire holds some 300,000 clones, with approximately 90% as singletons. V and J are TRBV14 and TRBJ2-7; TRBD2 agrees at 7 bases. The sample comprised PBMCs or T cells enriched from blood (not recorded which). The receptor was isolated from a woman aged 60-75 years in a cohort exposed to, infected with or recovered from COVID-19 (not recorded which). The CDR3 spells CASSQGSSGIYEQYF. The CDR3 DNA follows: TGTGCCAGCAGCCAAGGTTCTAGCGGAATTTACGAGCAGTACTTC.